These T cell receptor beta chains were read from a single sample in a study of CD8 T cells in Susac syndrome. TCRdb called the immunoSEQ multiplex PCR reads again in MiXCR, with one record for every CDR3 protein. The data contain 110,000 or so distinct CDR3 sequences, 90% to 95% of them seen just once; the ten biggest clones take up about 0.09%. Sequenced input: CD4+ T cells from PBMCs. The receptors stem from a human donor with multiple sclerosis. CDR3s include the opening cysteine and the closing phenylalanine or tryptophan. D genes are given only for firm matches. Not all rows give a size; the values are once, few, many and, for expanded clones, a class.

j_call	v_call	d_call	clone_size	cdr3_length	cdr3_aa	cdr3_nt
TRBJ1-2	TRBV29-1	TRBD1	NA	13	CSAAPDRYYGYTF	TGCAGCGCCGCCCCGGACAGGTACTATGGCTACACCTTC
TRBJ2-3	TRBV7-9	NA	NA	12	CASTTPGDTQYF	TGTGCCAGCACTACCCCGGGAGATACGCAGTATTTT
TRBJ2-7	TRBV15	TRBD1	few	12	CATRWDSLEQYF	TGTGCCACCAGGTGGGACAGCCTGGAGCAGTACTTC
TRBJ1-2	TRBV18	NA	NA	13	CASSPDPVGGYTF	TGTGCCAGCTCACCAGATCCGGTTGGAGGCTACACCTTC
TRBJ1-2	TRBV3-1	NA	once	16	CASSQGPDGGNYGYTF	TGTGCCAGCAGCCAAGGCCCCGACGGAGGGAACTATGGCTACACCTTC
TRBJ2-2	TRBV2	NA	NA	15	CASRAGPGYTGELFF	TGTGCCAGCCGGGCCGGGCCCGGCTACACCGGGGAGCTGTTTTTT
TRBJ2-5	TRBV28	TRBD2	NA	14	CASSPGTSVQTQYF	TGTGCCAGCAGTCCCGGGACTAGCGTCCAGACCCAGTACTTC
TRBJ1-4	TRBV15	NA	NA	14	CATSRSRNYEKLFF	TGTGCCACCAGCAGGTCCCGTAATTACGAAAAACTGTTTTTT
TRBJ2-5	TRBV2	NA	NA	15	CASRARETDQETQYF	TGTGCCAGCAGAGCCAGGGAGACTGACCAAGAGACCCAGTACTTC
TRBJ2-5	TRBV5-4	NA	few	12	CASSLDQETQYF	TGTGCCAGCAGCTTGGACCAAGAGACCCAGTACTTC
TRBJ2-2	TRBV6-1	TRBD2	NA	16	CASLTSGGAYTGELFF	TGTGCCAGCTTGACTAGCGGGGGGGCCTATACCGGGGAGCTGTTTTTT
TRBJ2-7	TRBV5-1	NA	NA	16	CASSLALLGTLEEQYF	TGCGCCAGCAGCTTGGCGTTACTAGGAACCCTAGAGGAGCAGTACTTC
TRBJ1-5	TRBV29-1	NA	NA	13	CSAQTQGGQPQHF	TGCAGCGCCCAGACGCAGGGTGGTCAGCCCCAGCATTTT
TRBJ1-4	TRBV20-1	NA	NA	16	CSASKDQGETNEKLFF	TGCAGTGCTAGTAAGGATCAGGGCGAGACTAATGAAAAACTGTTTTTT
TRBJ1-5	TRBV6-5	NA	NA	15	CASSYRGAGNQPQHF	TGTGCCAGCAGTTACCGGGGAGCGGGCAATCAGCCCCAGCATTTT
TRBJ2-5	TRBV2	TRBD1	NA	13	CASRIGGRETQYF	TGTGCCAGCAGGATAGGGGGCAGGGAGACCCAGTACTTC
TRBJ1-2	TRBV4-2	NA	NA	15	CASSQAGQNGYGYTF	TGTGCCAGCAGCCAAGCCGGACAAAACGGCTATGGCTACACCTTC
TRBJ1-2	TRBV10-3	NA	NA	17	CAITPGGLPGANYGYTF	TGTGCCATCACCCCCGGGGGACTCCCAGGAGCTAACTATGGCTACACCTTC
TRBJ1-6	TRBV2	TRBD1	NA	16	CASGQGTSSYNSPLHF	TGTGCCAGCGGACAGGGGACAAGCTCCTATAATTCACCCCTCCACTTT
TRBJ1-3	TRBV7-2	NA	NA	12	CASSFSGNTIYF	TGTGCCAGCAGCTTCAGTGGTAACACCATATATTTT
TRBJ1-6	TRBV30	NA	NA	13	CAEQSDYNSPLHF	TGTGCAGAACAGAGCGATTATAATTCACCCCTCCACTTT
TRBJ1-2	TRBV12-3/TRBV12-4	TRBD1	NA	14	CASRGQGVLYGYTF	TGTGCCAGCAGGGGACAGGGCGTCCTCTATGGCTACACCTTC
TRBJ1-2	TRBV5-1	NA	NA	14	CASSFRLASGGYTF	TGCGCCAGCAGCTTCCGACTGGCCTCCGGTGGCTACACCTTC
TRBJ2-5	TRBV7-2	TRBD2	NA	15	CASSPQRGRQETQYF	TGTGCCAGCAGCCCTCAGCGGGGGAGACAAGAGACCCAGTACTTC
TRBJ1-1	TRBV29-1	TRBD1	NA	13	CSFQGGRDTEAFF	TGCAGCTTCCAGGGGGGGAGGGACACTGAAGCTTTCTTT
TRBJ1-5	TRBV5-1	TRBD1	NA	15	CASSLGQGRGEPQHF	TGCGCCAGCAGCTTGGGACAGGGGAGAGGTGAGCCCCAGCATTTT
TRBJ1-1	TRBV6-5	NA	few	14	CASSYSGGNTEAFF	TGTGCCAGCAGTTATTCTGGGGGAAACACTGAAGCTTTCTTT
TRBJ1-2	TRBV10-2	TRBD1	NA	14	CASRGTGYTYGYTF	TGCGCCAGCAGAGGGACAGGGTATACCTATGGCTACACCTTC
TRBJ1-2	TRBV30	NA	NA	12	CAWRDSLTGYTF	TGTGCCTGGAGGGACAGTCTTACTGGCTACACCTTC
TRBJ2-3	TRBV5-1	NA	few	14	CASSWDASSDTQYF	TGCGCCAGCAGCTGGGATGCTAGCTCAGATACGCAGTATTTT
TRBJ1-1	TRBV13	NA	NA	12	CASSLWNTEAFF	TGTGCCAGCAGCTTATGGAACACTGAAGCTTTCTTT
TRBJ1-1	TRBV9	NA	NA	12	CASSVPREGVVF	TGTGCCAGCAGCGTACCCAGGGAAGGCGTAGTCTTT
TRBJ1-2	TRBV6-6	NA	NA	10	CASSTYGYTF	TGTGCCAGCAGTACATATGGCTACACCTTC
TRBJ1-3	TRBV11-3	NA	NA	14	CASSLTGFGNTIYF	TGTGCCAGCAGCCTCACAGGGTTTGGAAACACCATATATTTT
TRBJ2-2	TRBV25-1	NA	NA	16	CASRGPGRGNTGELFF	TGTGCCAGCAGGGGTCCGGGGCGGGGGAACACCGGGGAGCTGTTTTTT
TRBJ2-7	TRBV19	NA	NA	16	CASSMVGRRGAYKQYF	TGTGCCAGTAGTATGGTCGGGCGGAGAGGGGCATACAAGCAGTACTTC